The clone carrying this TCR beta chain appeared a single time. Its antigen is undetermined. V was trimmed by 2 bases and J by 2 bases, leaving 12 bases between them. Germline values: CDR1 DFQATT, CDR2 SNEGSKA (reference sequence). The CDR3 runs to 14 residues. This sample's treatment: roughly nine-day PBMC culture with coronavirus spike peptide pools or control peptides (ViraFEST assay). CD4+ T cells that had been cultured provided DNA sequenced with the Oncomine TCR Beta short-read assay. TCRdb re-analysed the PCR reads in MiXCR, keeping a single row per CDR3 protein. The sample yields roughly 16,000 distinct CDR3 sequences, 72% seen once. The data stem from a study of vaccination and CD4 T cells after COVID-19. Study-level background: Taking of post-vaccine samples occurred a median 72 days after dose two (range 14 to 241).

This TCR came from a human donor who had recovered from COVID-19. Sequenced input: CD4+ T cells from blood, cultured in vitro. V usage is TRBV20-1 and J usage is TRBJ1-2, with no clear D. In nucleotides, the CDR3 is TGCAGTGCTAGAAGGGAGCCTTCCAACTATGGCTACACCTTC. Encoded protein: CSARREPSNYGYTF.